Shown below are 30 T cell receptor beta chains from a single sample sequenced in a study of T-cell reconstitution after alpha-beta-depleted transplantation in children. A TCRbeta library incorporating unique molecular identifiers was prepared. MiXCR, run by TCRdb on the PCR reads, gives a single entry per CDR3 protein. The repertoire holds about 870,000 distinct CDR3 sequences, with roughly 16% as singletons. The input for sequencing was PBMCs, mostly from graft donor cells, taken 360 days after TCRalphabeta/CD19-depleted stem cell transplant. The receptors derive from a male patient aged 10-17 years who had a stem cell transplant for acute lymphoblastic leukemia, so the T cells may come from the graft donor.

This clonotype was counted ten times or more. The rearrangement links TRBV21-1 to TRBJ2-7; TRBD1, the table's D call, was not compared with the DNA. TRBV21-1 is termed a pseudogene. The CDR3 sequence is 19 residues long. DNA of the CDR3: TGTGCCAGCAGCAAAGCACTCAGGGATACCCAACCCAAAGATTACGAGCAGTACTTC. Its protein is CASSKALRDTQPKDYEQYF.

In this sample, this clonotype turned up a few times. The chain is built from TRBV12-3 or TRBV12-4 and TRBJ2-3; D is unresolved. Trimming left V 2 bases short and J 3 bases short, with 12 bases between. This CDR3 spans 15 amino acids. The CDR3 spells CASSLSPPLTDTQYF. The CDR3 DNA follows: TGTGCCAGCAGTTTAAGCCCTCCCCTAACAGATACGCAGTATTTT.

This clonotype appeared a few times. The genes are TRBV5-1 and TRBJ2-7; D is perhaps TRBD1 or TRBD2 (9 bases each). Looked up from germline, CDR1 is SGHRS and CDR2 is YFSETQ. The V gene lost 5 bases and the J gene lost 3 bases, with 27 bases spanning the gap. This CDR3 contains 18 residues. The CDR3 region is CASSSGQGWREGLYEQYF. CDR3 nucleotide sequence: TGCGCCAGCAGTTCGGGACAGGGATGGCGGGAGGGCCTCTACGAGCAGTACTTC.

The genes are TRBV7-6 and TRBJ2-3; no clear D gene. Germline-derived CDR1 and CDR2 are SGHVS and FNYEAQ. The CDR3 loop spans 12 amino acids. Trimming pared 5 bases from V and 4 bases from J, leaving 7 bases between. The DNA for the CDR3 is TGTGCCAGCAGCACCCTGCCAGATACGCAGTATTTT. This translates into CASSTLPDTQYF.

Remarks on this clonotype: A much bigger clone sits one base away, suggesting this may be a read error. The chain combines TRBV6-5 with TRBJ2-1; TRBD2 aligns across 7 bases. The V gene end was trimmed by 2 bases and the J gene end by 0 bases; junction bases not matched to a gene: 4. The CDR3 contains 16 residues. Germline assignment: CDR1 MNHEY and CDR2 SVGAGI. The CDR3 DNA reads as TGTGCCAGCAGTTACAATGGCGGGAGCTCCTACAATGAGCAGTTCTTC. Translation: CASSYNGGSSYNEQFF.

This clonotype occurred a few times. This rearrangement joins TRBV27 to TRBJ2-3; 8 nucleotides align to TRBD1. Trimming cost V 4 bases and J 6 bases; bases outside gene matches: 12. The germline gives CDR1 MNHEY, CDR2 SMNVEV (reference sequence). There are 16 residues in the CDR3. CDR3 loop: CASSSLGQGLVDTQYF. CDR3 in DNA: TGTGCCAGCAGTTCTCTCGGACAGGGCTTGGTGGATACGCAGTATTTT.

This clonotype was seen repeatedly, ten times or more. The chain has TRBV27 and TRBJ1-2, with a weak D call TRBD1 (6 bases). The CDR3 loop spans 16 amino acids. Germline V lookup: CDR1 MNHEY, CDR2 SMNVEV (reference sequence). V lost 2 bases to trimming and J lost 2 bases, with 15 bases between them. CDR3 loop: CASSLHPRTANYGYTF. In DNA form, the CDR3 reads TGTGCCAGCAGTTTACACCCTAGGACAGCAAACTATGGCTACACCTTC.

This chain links TRBV25-1 with TRBJ2-1; TRBD1 matches 10 bases. The CDR3 has 17 amino acids. The germline V gene encodes CDR1 MGHDK and CDR2 SYGVNS. Trimming at V came to 5 bases and at J to 5 bases, leaving 12 bases not matched to a gene. CDR3 sequence (DNA): TGTGCCAGCAGTTCCTCATTGGGACAGGGGAATCACAATGAGCAGTTCTTC. Translating it yields CASSSSLGQGNHNEQFF.

V usage is TRBV6-2 or TRBV6-3 and J usage is TRBJ2-1; TRBD2 agrees at 8 bases. The CDR3 is 15 residues long. Germline CDR1 is MNHEY and CDR2 is SVGEGT. The V segment lost 8 bases and the J segment 2 bases; nucleotides outside the gene matches: 8. As DNA, the CDR3 is TGTGCCAGCGAGGCATACGGGAGGGCCTACAATGAGCAGTTCTTC. Protein sequence: CASEAYGRAYNEQFF.

The sample holds a few counts of this clonotype. The J gene is TRBJ1-1, the V gene TRBV12-3 or TRBV12-4; D possibly corresponds to TRBD1 (5 bases). V dropped 1 base and J dropped 5 bases, with 20 bases sitting between them. This CDR3 is built from 17 residues. The CDR3 nucleotides read TGTGCCAGCAGTTTAGGAGGGGTCAGGTTCTTGAGGACTGAAGCTTTCTTT. Translating it yields CASSLGGVRFLRTEAFF.

This clonotype came up once. The chain links TRBV9 to TRBJ1-5; 8 bases are shared with TRBD1. The CDR3 has 15 amino acids. Trimming at V came to 4 bases and at J to 4 bases, leaving 7 bases not matched to a gene. The germline V gene has CDR1 SGDLS and CDR2 YYNGEE. CDR3 nucleotides: TGTGCCAGCAGCCCACAGGGGGGGTGGAATCAGCCCCAGCATTTT. Translation: CASSPQGGWNQPQHF.

This rearrangement joins TRBV19 to TRBJ2-4, with a possible D match to TRBD1 (6 bases). The length of the CDR3 is 16 residues. V was trimmed by 7 bases and J by 0 bases, leaving 16 bases between them. CDR1 and CDR2 from the germline V gene are LNHDA and SQIVND (reference sequence). The CDR3 region is CASTEDSPLAKNIQYF. The CDR3 region has the DNA TGTGCCAGTACCGAGGACAGTCCCTTAGCCAAAAACATTCAGTACTTC.

The rearrangement joins TRBV7-8 to TRBJ2-7, with 7 bases identical to TRBD1. CDR1 and CDR2 from the germline V gene are SGHVS and FQNEAQ. The CDR3 has 16 amino acids. Trimming took 7 bases from V and 2 from J; bases not matched to a gene: 14. DNA of the CDR3: TGTGCCAGCAACAGCTTAGTGGGACAGAGACCCTACGAGCAGTACTTC. As protein: CASNSLVGQRPYEQYF.

This clonotype was observed a handful of times. This sequence joins TRBV5-6 and TRBJ2-4; perhaps TRBD1 as D (6 bases). The CDR3 sequence is 16 residues long. Germline V CDR1 and CDR2: SGHDT, YYEEEE. V lost 7 bases and J lost 0, with 17 bases in between. The CDR3 loop is CASPNQGKEAKNIQYF. CDR3 nucleotide sequence: TGTGCCAGCCCCAATCAGGGGAAGGAAGCCAAAAACATTCAGTACTTC. The variable domain in full, completed from reference TRBV5-6 and TRBJ2-4, reads DAGVTQSPTHLIKTRGQQVTLRCSPKSGHDTVSWYQQALGQGPQFIFQYYEEEERQRGNFPDRFSGHQFPNYSSELNVNALLLGDSALYLCASPNQGKEAKNIQYFGAGTRLSVL.

This clonotype showed up many times. The chain couples TRBV24-1 to TRBJ1-5; D remains unclear. Trimming pared 5 bases from V and 0 bases from J, leaving 4 bases between. Germline V CDR1 and CDR2: KGHDR, SFDVKD. The length of the CDR3 is 13 residues. CDR3 amino acids: CATSGDSNQPQHF. CDR3 coding DNA: TGTGCCACCAGTGGAGATAGCAATCAGCCCCAGCATTTT.

The chain uses TRBV20-1 and TRBJ2-4, with TRBD1 identical over 7 bases. This CDR3 has 13 residues. Germline V gene data show CDR1 as DFQATT and CDR2 as SNEGSKA (reference sequence). The V and J ends lost 5 bases and 4 bases, in that order; junction bases with no gene match: 5. The CDR3 is CSAAPGQKNIQYF. The CDR3 DNA reads as TGCAGTGCTGCGCCGGGACAGAAAAACATTCAGTACTTC.

V usage is TRBV18 and J usage is TRBJ2-3; D may match TRBD1 or TRBD2 (5 bases each). The V end was cut by 2 bases, the J end by 2 bases, with 11 bases between. The germline gives CDR1 KGHSH, CDR2 LQKENI. The CDR3 contains 15 residues. The CDR3 nucleotides read TGTGCCAGCTCACCAGGGACCCTCCCCACAGATACGCAGTATTTT. Translated, it gives CASSPGTLPTDTQYF.

This clonotype has a handful of counts. The genes are TRBV12-3 or TRBV12-4 and TRBJ2-2; 7 nucleotides agree with TRBD2. The CDR3 length is 15 residues. V lost 4 bases to trimming and J lost 3 bases; unmatched junction nucleotides: 5. In nucleotides, the CDR3 is TGTGCCAGCAGTTGGGCGGGAGTAGACACCGGGGAGCTGTTTTTT. Protein product: CASSWAGVDTGELFF.

In its sample, this clonotype was seen a few times. The V and J genes are TRBV14 and TRBJ2-7; 8 bases align to TRBD1. The CDR3 has 15 amino acids. In germline, CDR1 is SGHDN, CDR2 FVKESK. Unmatched junction bases numbered 9, after V lost 3 bases and J lost 5 bases. The DNA of the CDR3 is TGTGCCAGCAGCCATCTGACAGGGGCGGCCGACGAGCAGTACTTC. Its protein is CASSHLTGAADEQYF.

V gene TRBV5-1 combines with J gene TRBJ2-2, with D possibly called TRBD1 or TRBD2 (6 bases each). Germline V gene data show CDR1 as SGHRS and CDR2 as YFSETQ. The CDR3 extends over 14 amino acids. The V end lost 2 bases, the J end lost 6 bases, and 11 bases lay between the germline ends. CDR3: CASSFRGRSGELFF. The CDR3 nucleotides are TGCGCCAGCAGCTTCCGGGGGCGATCCGGGGAGCTGTTTTTT.

This clonotype was detected only a few times. This chain's CDR3 is CASSWDGITEAFF. The CDR3 coding sequence is TGTGCCAGCAGCTGGGACGGGATCACTGAAGCTTTCTTT. The chain is built from TRBV7-9 and TRBJ1-1; TRBD1 might be the D (5 bases). V was clipped by 4 bases and J by 4 bases, with 10 bases between them. The germline gives CDR1 SEHNR, CDR2 FQNEAQ (reference sequence). The CDR3 has 13 amino acids.

This clonotype came up a few times. The chain is built from TRBV5-1 and TRBJ1-6, with 7 positions matching TRBD1. The germline gives CDR1 SGHRS, CDR2 YFSETQ. The junction had 4 bases not matched to a gene; V was cut back by 4 bases and J by 6 bases. The CDR3 has 14 amino acids. CDR3 residues: CASSRGQPNSPLHF. In DNA form, the CDR3 reads TGCGCCAGCAGCCGGGGACAGCCTAATTCACCCCTCCACTTT. Full variable domain (outside the CDR3, taken from reference TRBV5-1 and TRBJ1-6): KAGVTQTPRYLIKTRGQQVTLSCSPISGHRSVSWYQQTPGQGLQFLFEYFSETQRNKGNFPGRFSGRQFSNSRSEMNVSTLELGDSALYLCASSRGQPNSPLHFGNGTRLTVT.

The chain joins TRBV12-3 or TRBV12-4 to TRBJ2-7; D gene uncertain. V lost 5 bases, J lost 4 bases, and 21 bases lay in between. The CDR3 is 16 residues long. For the CDR3, the DNA is TGTGCCAGCAGTCCGAGGACCGGGTCCTTCCTATACGAGCAGTACTTC. Translating gives CASSPRTGSFLYEQYF.

This chain connects TRBV19 to TRBJ2-1, with a possible D match to TRBD1 (6 bases). CDR1 is LNHDA and CDR2 is SQIVND in the germline V gene (reference sequence). The CDR3 consists of 15 residues. V dropped 5 bases and J dropped 6 bases, with 17 bases sitting between them. This CDR3 is CASSHLGGASNEQFF. CDR3 coding DNA: TGTGCCAGTAGTCACCTAGGGGGAGCTAGCAATGAGCAGTTCTTC.

This clonotype was seen more than once but under ten times. The V and J genes are TRBV5-1 and TRBJ2-3, with 9 bases that match TRBD2. The CDR3 is made up of 15 amino acids. V shed 7 bases and J 2 bases; nucleotides not matched to a gene: 8. The V gene's germline CDR1 is SGHRS and CDR2 YFSETQ. CDR3 region: CASGPGLAFTDTQYF. CDR3 nucleotides: TGCGCCAGCGGACCAGGACTAGCGTTCACAGATACGCAGTATTTT.

This clonotype was counted a few times. The CDR3 loop is CASSRRDSSYEQYF. Written as DNA, the CDR3 is TGTGCCAGCAGTCGCCGGGACAGCTCCTACGAGCAGTACTTC. The chain links TRBV12-3 or TRBV12-4 to TRBJ2-7; 7 nucleotides align to TRBD1. V was pared by 5 bases and J by 0 bases, with 4 bases of the junction left unmatched. The CDR3 spans 14 residues.

The chain uses TRBV3-1 and TRBJ2-1; TRBD2 agrees at 8 bases. V was clipped by 5 bases and J by 3 bases; unmatched bases: 9. The CDR3 runs 16 residues. Germline V gene data show CDR1 as LGHDT and CDR2 as YNNKEL (reference sequence). CDR3 amino acids: CASSTPREGHYNEQFF. CDR3 DNA sequence: TGTGCCAGCAGCACCCCCCGGGAGGGCCACTACAATGAGCAGTTCTTC.

This clonotype was counted a few times. The chain recombines TRBV20-1 with TRBJ2-7, with D unresolved. CDR3 size: 12 residues. The ends were cut back, 3 bases at V and 2 bases at J, with 8 bases in the middle. Germline V gene sequence: CDR1 DFQATT, CDR2 SNEGSKA (reference sequence). CDR3 amino acids: CSARRDPYEQYF. The CDR3 DNA reads as TGCAGTGCTAGGAGAGACCCCTACGAGCAGTACTTC.

This chain joins TRBV4-1 and TRBJ2-1; 8 positions match TRBD2. The CDR3 is 15 amino acids. V shed 2 bases and J 9 bases; nucleotides not matched to a gene: 9. The germline V gene encodes CDR1 MGHRA and CDR2 YSYEKL. The CDR3 spells CASSQLGLVSIEQFF. Written as DNA, the CDR3 is TGCGCCAGCAGCCAACTGGGACTAGTTTCTATTGAGCAGTTCTTC.

This clonotype occurred a few times. The chain recombines TRBV11-1 with TRBJ2-1; weak D call: TRBD1 (5 bases). Germline V gives CDR1 SGHAT, CDR2 FQDESV (reference sequence). The V end was cut by 1 base, the J end by 2 bases, with 18 bases between. CDR3 length equals 18 residues. CDR3 sequence (DNA): TGTGCCAGCAGCTTAGTCAGGGTGACCCCACCTACCTACAATGAGCAGTTCTTC. Translated: CASSLVRVTPPTYNEQFF.